The next 23 T cell receptor beta chains were all read from a single sample in a study of breast tumors, draining lymph nodes, adjacent tissues. Breast cancer patients provided tissue from their axillary draining lymph nodes. TCRdb re-called the multiplex PCR reads through MiXCR, storing one row per CDR3 protein. This table has some 140,000 distinct CDR3 sequences, 20% to 25% appearing once. Sequenced input: axillary lymph node tissue. All receptors derive from a female donor with breast cancer. Some clones in this sample may be carry-over from other donors' samples.

In this sample, this clonotype turned up many times. The J gene is TRBJ2-1, the V gene TRBV4-1, with 13 bases aligning to TRBD2. Germline V gives CDR1 MGHRA, CDR2 YSYEKL. The CDR3 is 13 amino acids. Germline trimming cut 8 bases from V and 9 bases from J; bases unmatched to any gene: 4. This CDR3 reads CASRGTSGIEQFF. The CDR3, as DNA: TGCGCCAGCCGGGGGACTAGCGGGATTGAGCAGTTCTTC.

This clonotype was observed at least ten times. V gene TRBV20-1 combines with J gene TRBJ2-1; 8 bases line up with TRBD2. This CDR3 region has 18 residues. CDR1 and CDR2 from the germline V gene are DFQATT and SNEGSKA (reference sequence). V lost 5 bases, J lost 5 bases, and 20 bases stayed unmatched. The CDR3 loop is CSAEPVGAGVDDNNEQFF. The CDR3 nucleotides are TGCAGTGCTGAGCCGGTGGGAGCGGGAGTCGATGACAACAATGAGCAGTTCTTC.

This clonotype was observed at least ten times. The V gene is TRBV20-1, the J gene TRBJ2-1; TRBD2 matches 9 bases. Trimming removed 5 bases from V and 6 bases from J; junction bases left unmatched: 5. CDR3 length: 13 amino acids. From germline, CDR1 is DFQATT and CDR2 SNEGSKA (reference sequence). In nucleotides, the CDR3 is TGCAGTGCTCCGGGACTAGCTCGCAATGAGCAGTTCTTC. Protein sequence: CSAPGLARNEQFF.

The rearrangement uses TRBV20-1 and TRBJ2-7; no clear D gene. The V and J ends lost 1 base and 5 bases respectively, with 15 bases between them. Germline CDR1 DFQATT, CDR2 SNEGSKA (reference sequence). The length of the CDR3 is 14 residues. CDR3 loop: CSARVVPSSHEQYF. The CDR3 region has the DNA TGCAGTGCTAGAGTTGTCCCCAGCTCGCACGAGCAGTACTTC.

This clonotype showed up many times. The CDR3 here is CATSDPIAGGVNEQFF. CDR3 coding DNA: TGTGCCACCAGTGATCCAATAGCGGGAGGTGTAAATGAGCAGTTCTTC. The chain couples TRBV24-1 to TRBJ2-1, with 10 bases fitting TRBD2. The CDR3 spans 16 residues. Germline loops: CDR1 KGHDR, CDR2 SFDVKD. Losses at the gene ends were 3 bases for V and 7 bases for J; bases not matched to a gene: 8.

The J gene is TRBJ1-5, the V gene TRBV19; the match to TRBD1 covers 9 bases. This CDR3 comprises 14 residues. V was clipped by 6 bases and J by 6 bases; unmatched bases: 6. From germline, CDR1 is LNHDA and CDR2 SQIVND (reference sequence). The CDR3 DNA sequence: TGTGCCAGTAGCCGGGACAGGGTGGCTCAGCCCCAGCATTTT. This gives the protein CASSRDRVAQPQHF.

This clonotype was detected ten times or more. The chain carries TRBV12-3 or TRBV12-4 and TRBJ2-1; 8 bases are shared with TRBD2. The V gene end was trimmed by 4 bases and the J gene end by 7 bases; junction bases not matched to a gene: 9. The CDR3 consists of 15 residues. This CDR3 reads CASSWLSGSGNEQFF. DNA of the CDR3: TGTGCCAGCAGTTGGTTAAGCGGGAGCGGGAATGAGCAGTTCTTC.

This clonotype occurred many times. This chain links TRBV9 with TRBJ2-1; the match to TRBD2 covers 13 bases. Trimming cost V 4 bases and J 5 bases; bases outside gene matches: 3. The length of the CDR3 is 15 residues. Germline loops: CDR1 SGDLS, CDR2 YYNGEE. CDR3 loop: CASSPGTSGNNEQFF. CDR3 sequence (DNA): TGTGCCAGCAGCCCCGGGACTAGCGGGAACAATGAGCAGTTCTTC.

This clonotype is medium-sized. The chain has TRBV20-1 and TRBJ2-7; 7 nucleotides match TRBD1. The CDR3 extends over 12 amino acids. V lost 6 bases and J lost 1; bases outside the gene matches: 3. Germline-derived CDR1 and CDR2 are DFQATT and SNEGSKA (reference sequence). CDR3 nucleotide sequence: TGCAGTGCCCTGGGACAGTCCTACGAGCAGTACTTC. It is translated as CSALGQSYEQYF.

Many counts were recorded for this clonotype. The J gene is TRBJ1-6, the V gene TRBV7-2, with 9 bases fitting TRBD1. The CDR3 consists of 12 residues. The germline CDR1 and CDR2 sequences are SGHTA and FQGNSA. The V and J ends lost 6 bases and 9 bases, in that order; junction bases with no gene match: 0. The CDR3 nucleotides are TGTGCCAGCAGGGACAGGGGTTCACCCCTCCACTTT. Amino acids: CASRDRGSPLHF.

Remarks on this clonotype: It may be a read error: a sequence one base away is much more abundant. This is likely a read error, given that the CDR3 carries no conserved phenylalanine or tryptophan at its end. V usage is TRBV30 and J usage is TRBJ2-3, with 8 bases fitting TRBD1. Germline CDR1 is GTSNPN and CDR2 is SVGIG (reference sequence). J lost 0 bases, V lost 2 bases, and 4 bases had no gene match. The CDR3 extends over 15 amino acids. The CDR3 nucleotides are TGTGCCTGGAGTACCTGGGACAGGAGCACAGATACGCAGTATCTT. Its protein is CAWSTWDRSTDTQYL.

This clonotype came up a few times. The chain is built from TRBV12-3 or TRBV12-4 and TRBJ1-5, with a tentative D call TRBD1 (6 bases). Trimming removed 5 bases from V and 1 base from J, with 27 bases in between. This CDR3 region has 20 residues. This CDR3 is CASSPRGGRLNVQSNQPQHF. CDR3 coding DNA: TGTGCCAGCAGTCCCCGGGGGGGGCGATTGAATGTTCAGAGCAATCAGCCCCAGCATTTT.

This clonotype was found many times. V and J are TRBV29-1 and TRBJ2-3; 8 bases are shared with TRBD1. J lost 5 bases, V lost 3 bases, and 7 bases had no gene match. CDR3 size: 14 residues. Germline assignment: CDR1 SQVTM and CDR2 ANQGSEA. The CDR3 coding sequence is TGCAGCGTTGATCGGTCAGGGGGCGAAGATACGCAGTATTTT. Its translation is CSVDRSGGEDTQYF.

Ten or more counts support this clonotype. The rearrangement joins TRBV6-1 to TRBJ2-7; 10 bases are shared with TRBD2. V lost 4 bases to trimming and J lost 6 bases; unmatched junction nucleotides: 6. The CDR3 has 14 residues. CDR1 and CDR2 from the germline V gene are MNHNS and SASEGT. CDR3 coding DNA: TGTGCCAGCAGTGCCCTAGCGGGAGAACTCGAGCAGTACTTC. It translates to CASSALAGELEQYF.

Details on this clonotype: A clone one base away is much larger, so this may be a read error. The final CDR3 position lacks the conserved phenylalanine or tryptophan, pointing to a likely read error. J is TRBJ2-7 and V is TRBV15, with D unresolved. The CDR3 consists of 13 residues. V dropped 1 base and J dropped 2 bases, with 6 bases sitting between them. CDR1 is LNHNV, CDR2 YYDKDF, per germline (reference sequence). CDR3 sequence: CATSRGGTYEQYS. The DNA of the CDR3 is TGTGCCACCAGCAGAGGAGGAACCTACGAGCAGTACTCC.

The V and J genes are TRBV4-3 and TRBJ1-3; D is possibly TRBD1 (6 bases). Germline V CDR1 and CDR2: LGHNA, YSLEER. The ends were cut back, 3 bases at V and 4 bases at J, with 13 bases in the middle. The length of the CDR3 is 15 residues. The CDR3: CASSHVAGTGNTIYF. The CDR3 nucleotides are TGCGCCAGCAGCCACGTGGCGGGGACAGGAAACACCATATATTTT.

This clonotype occurred many times. This rearrangement joins TRBV5-6 to TRBJ1-2, with D uncertain. The CDR3 is 14 residues long. Germline CDR1 SGHDT, CDR2 YYEEEE. Trimming took off 0 bases at V and 1 base at J, with 7 bases between the two ends. The CDR3 sequence is CASSLDFGNYGYTF. Here the CDR3 DNA reads TGTGCCAGCAGCTTGGATTTTGGTAACTATGGCTACACCTTC.

The table lists this clonotype with many counts. This rearrangement joins TRBV7-9 to TRBJ2-5; D is undetermined. The V and J ends lost 2 bases and 1 base respectively, with 20 bases between them. CDR1 and CDR2 from the germline V gene are SEHNR and FQNEAQ (reference sequence). CDR3 length equals 18 residues. CDR3 nucleotides: TGTGCCAGCAGCTTATATCTTGGGTCATCTCCAATCCAAGAGACCCAGTACTTC. Translated: CASSLYLGSSPIQETQYF. The entire variable domain, with the rest obtained from reference TRBV7-9 and TRBJ2-5, is as follows: DTGVSQNPRHKITKRGQNVTFRCDPISEHNRLYWYRQTLGQGPEFLTYFQNEAQLEKSRLLSDRFSAERPKGSFSTLEIQRTEQGDSAMYLCASSLYLGSSPIQETQYFGPGTRLLVL.

In regard to this clonotype: Just one base apart from a much larger clone, this may be a read error. This chain links TRBV7-2 with TRBJ2-7; D not resolved. CDR3 size: 15 residues. Germline-derived CDR1 and CDR2 are SGHTA and FQGNSA. The CDR3 DNA follows: TGTGCCAGCAACTTAAATTCTTTTAGCTCCTACGAGCAGTACTTC. Residues: CASNLNSFSSYEQYF.

About this clonotype: With a much larger clone just one base away, this may be a read error. The rearrangement joins TRBV9 to TRBJ2-5; TRBD1 aligns across 9 bases. Germline-derived CDR1 and CDR2 are SGDLS and YYNGEE. This CDR3 is built from 15 residues. CDR3 in amino acids: CAGSYRDRATETQYF. CDR3 bases: TGTGCCGGCAGCTACCGGGACAGGGCCACAGAGACCCAGTACTTC.

The chain combines TRBV6-1 with TRBJ2-5; D is perhaps TRBD1 (8 bases). The CDR3 runs 16 residues. V was pared by 6 bases and J by 0 bases, with 17 bases between. The germline V gene encodes CDR1 MNHNS and CDR2 SASEGT. The CDR3 DNA follows: TGTGCCAGCAGGGGGGGGGACAGGAGGTACCAAGAGACCCAGTACTTC. It codes for CASRGGDRRYQETQYF.

There are many counts of this clonotype. This rearrangement joins TRBV30 to TRBJ1-2; 7 positions agree with TRBD1. The J segment lost 6 bases and the V segment lost 2 bases, leaving 12 bases of the junction unmatched. Germline V CDR1 and CDR2: GTSNPN, SVGIG (reference sequence). The CDR3 runs 15 residues. The CDR3 spells CAWSRTVEGADGYTF. CDR3 in DNA: TGTGCCTGGAGTCGTACCGTTGAGGGGGCGGATGGCTACACCTTC.

This clonotype was seen repeatedly, ten times or more. The V call is TRBV29-1, the J call TRBJ2-7; D is perhaps TRBD1 or TRBD2 (5 bases each). V was shortened by 7 bases and J by 3 bases, with 16 bases between the two germline ends. The CDR3 covers 13 residues. Germline assignment: CDR1 SQVTM and CDR2 ANQGSEA. CDR3 sequence (DNA): TGCAGCGCCTCTCGGGGCGCGGGCTACGAGCAGTACTTC. Translation: CSASRGAGYEQYF.